This entry features one T cell receptor (beta chain) sequence. The sample originates from a study of blood T cell repertoires in COVID-19. About the research overall: Samples taken during acute and convalescent COVID-19 were collected in the United States, Italy and Spain. T cells, B-cell-depleted T cells, or PBMCs supplied cDNA or gDNA.

Germline loops: CDR1 KGHSH, CDR2 LQKENI. This CDR3 comprises 14 residues. The junction had 8 bases not matched to a gene; V was cut back by 6 bases and J by 6 bases. The authors' processing: Counts of nucleated cells, estimated from reference gene primer amplification, were obtained. Sequencing used immunoSEQ multiplex PCR; TCRdb keeps in-frame clones, though not all of them. Clonal size and the V and J genes are those of that table, whereas D and trimming came from the DNA. This table has around 200,000 clones, about nine tenths appearing once. This receptor was obtained from a man aged 18 to 30 with active or convalescent COVID-19. The chain couples TRBV18 to TRBJ2-1; 7 bases fit TRBD1. The material sequenced was peripheral blood. CDR3 loop: CASSPDRLGNEQFF. CDR3 bases: TGTGCCAGCTCTCCGGACAGGTTGGGCAATGAGCAGTTCTTC.